What follows are 29 T cell receptor beta chains derived from one specimen sequenced in a study of cytomegalovirus exposure and HLA in healthy donors. Amplification used 60 Vbeta primers and 13 Jbeta primers. Sequenced by immunoSEQ multiplex PCR; TCRdb stores in-frame clones only, minus some. This table has 100,000 to 150,000 clones, approximately 81% appearing once. Sequencing used PBMCs. These receptors all come from a man between 18 and 29 years old in good health and CMV-seronegative.

CDR3: CASTPLGGVGEKLFF. Written as DNA, the CDR3 is TGTGCCAGCACCCCGCTGGGGGGTGTCGGGGAAAAACTGTTTTTT. The chain has TRBV28 and TRBJ1-4, with TRBD1 as a possible D gene (5 bases). Germline values: CDR1 MDHEN, CDR2 SYDVKM. V was trimmed by 7 bases and J by 8 bases, leaving 20 bases between them. The CDR3 is 15 residues long.

In its sample, this clone is medium-sized. The genes are TRBV7-2 and TRBJ1-1; possibly TRBD1 for D (5 bases). V gave up 3 bases and J gave up 3 bases, with 14 bases separating them. CDR1 and CDR2 from the germline V gene are SGHTA and FQGNSA. The length of the CDR3 is 15 residues. CDR3 nucleotides: TGTGCCAGCAGCTTTCGGGCAGGGTTGGACACTGAAGCTTTCTTT. It specifies CASSFRAGLDTEAFF.

V and J are TRBV4-2 and TRBJ1-1; weak D call: TRBD1 (5 bases). The germline V and J ends were trimmed by 1 base and 1 base, with 10 bases remaining between them. The germline gives CDR1 LGHNA, CDR2 YNFKEQ. This CDR3 contains 15 residues. In DNA form, the CDR3 reads TGTGCCAGCAGCCAAGCGGGACTTCCGAACACTGAAGCTTTCTTT. Residues: CASSQAGLPNTEAFF.

The rearrangement uses TRBV30 and TRBJ1-4; tentatively, D is TRBD1 (6 bases). Trimming removed 6 bases at V and 5 bases at J, with 13 bases between. This CDR3 contains 13 residues. Germline CDR1 is GTSNPN and CDR2 is SVGIG (reference sequence). Here the CDR3 DNA reads TGTGCCTGCCGGGGGGCGACGAATGAAAAACTGTTTTTT. Protein sequence: CACRGATNEKLFF.

The chain combines TRBV27 with TRBJ1-6; 8 bases are a match to TRBD1. Germline trimming cut 7 bases from V and 11 bases from J; bases unmatched to any gene: 7. Germline assignment: CDR1 MNHEY and CDR2 SMNVEV (reference sequence). The CDR3 loop spans 13 amino acids. The CDR3 DNA follows: TGTGCCAGCACCTACAGGGGGAGGACACCCCTCCACTTT. Its protein product is CASTYRGRTPLHF.

This chain connects TRBV6-1 to TRBJ2-7, with 7 bases lining up with TRBD2. V was clipped by 0 bases and J by 7 bases; unmatched bases: 0. Per germline, CDR1 MNHNS and CDR2 SASEGT. This CDR3 contains 12 residues. The CDR3 is CASSEARGEQYF. In nucleotides, the CDR3 is TGTGCCAGCAGTGAAGCGCGGGGGGAGCAGTACTTC.

The chain joins TRBV30 to TRBJ1-1; TRBD1 might be the D (6 bases). The CDR3 loop spans 11 amino acids. The germline V gene encodes CDR1 GTSNPN and CDR2 SVGIG (reference sequence). The V and J ends lost 3 bases and 6 bases respectively, with 8 bases between them. The CDR3 region has the DNA TGTGCCTGGAGCTACAGGGCTGAAGCTTTCTTT. Encoded protein: CAWSYRAEAFF. The full variable domain, with the rest looked up from reference TRBV30 and TRBJ1-1, is SQTIHQWPATLVQPVGSPLSLECTVEGTSNPNLYWYRQAAGRGLQLLFYSVGIGQISSEVPQNLSASRPQDRQFILSSKKLLLSDSGFYLCAWSYRAEAFFGQGTRLTVV.

This chain uses TRBV10-3 with TRBJ1-1, with 8 nucleotides matching TRBD1. The CDR3 is 16 amino acids. CDR1 is ENHRY, CDR2 SYGVKD, per germline. With V trimmed by 6 bases and J by 3 bases, 12 bases remained unmatched. The CDR3 DNA is TGTGCCATCAGCCCCAGGACAGGGCCAACGGACACTGAAGCTTTCTTT. Its translation is CAISPRTGPTDTEAFF.

As to this clone: A junction end diverges from the germline sequence, so it may reflect a read error. The V call is TRBV7-2, the J call TRBJ1-2; 12 bases match TRBD1. The CDR3 totals 15 residues. Germline values: CDR1 SGHTA, CDR2 FQGNSA. The DNA of the CDR3 is TGTGCCAGCAGCAAGGGACAGGGGGCGGGGTATGGCTACAACTTC. The encoded protein is CASSKGQGAGYGYNF.

The chain links TRBV29-1 to TRBJ1-1; D is undetermined. The V end lost 4 bases, the J end lost 0 bases, and 9 bases lay between the germline ends. The CDR3 has 13 amino acids. The V gene's germline CDR1 is SQVTM and CDR2 ANQGSEA. Here the CDR3 reads CSVVRVVNTEAFF. CDR3 sequence (DNA): TGCAGCGTTGTCCGGGTTGTGAACACTGAAGCTTTCTTT.

The chain joins TRBV5-5 to TRBJ2-7, with D perhaps matching TRBD1 (5 bases). Germline CDR1 reads SGHKS; CDR2 reads YYEKEE (reference sequence). With 5 bases removed from V and 7 bases from J, the gap between germline ends came to 25 bases. CDR3 length equals 16 residues. The CDR3, as DNA: TGTGCCAGCAGTCGGTACAGGTTACTTACCCCGGAGGAGCAGTACTTC. Translated: CASSRYRLLTPEEQYF.

The chain has TRBV6-1 and TRBJ2-7; 7 bases align to TRBD1. V shed 7 bases and J 0 bases; nucleotides not matched to a gene: 6. The germline V gene has CDR1 MNHNS and CDR2 SASEGT. The CDR3 has 14 residues. CDR3 loop: CASTLGQASYEQYF. Written as DNA, the CDR3 is TGTGCCAGCACTTTAGGACAGGCCTCCTACGAGCAGTACTTC.

The chain employs TRBV30 and TRBJ2-5; 10 bases agree with TRBD2. Germline CDR1 and CDR2: GTSNPN and SVGIG (reference sequence). J lost 4 bases, V lost 3 bases, and 14 bases had no gene match. This CDR3 has 17 amino acids. The DNA for the CDR3 is TGTGCCTGGAGCGACCCGATAAGCGGGGGGGCCGGAGAGACCCAGTACTTC. This encodes CAWSDPISGGAGETQYF.

This sequence joins TRBV5-6 and TRBJ2-7; perhaps TRBD1 as D (6 bases). V was cut by 0 bases and J by 7 bases, with 11 bases left in between. The CDR3 runs 13 residues. The V gene's germline CDR1 is SGHDT and CDR2 YYEEEE. The CDR3 nucleotides read TGTGCCAGCAGCTTGGTGGGGGCCCGGGAGCAGTACTTC. Translation gives CASSLVGAREQYF.

This chain connects TRBV25-1 to TRBJ2-6; 8 nucleotides agree with TRBD1. The CDR3 totals 18 residues. V was pared by 4 bases and J by 1 base, with 9 bases of the junction left unmatched. Germline CDR1 and CDR2: MGHDK and SYGVNS. DNA for the CDR3: TGTGCCAGCAGTGCCCCTGGACAGGGTAATTCTGGGGCCAACGTCCTGACTTTC. Translated: CASSAPGQGNSGANVLTF.

The genes are TRBV27 and TRBJ1-5, with 7 nucleotides matching TRBD1. From germline, CDR1 is MNHEY and CDR2 SMNVEV (reference sequence). Germline trimming cut 3 bases from V and 1 base from J; bases unmatched to any gene: 3. The CDR3 loop spans 15 amino acids. The CDR3 reads CASSFGTASNQPQHF. The DNA for the CDR3 is TGTGCCAGCAGTTTTGGGACAGCGAGCAATCAGCCCCAGCATTTT.

Written as DNA, the CDR3 is TGTGCCAGCAGCCAAGGAAACAGACTAGCGGGGTCCACAGATACGCAGTATTTT. It is translated as CASSQGNRLAGSTDTQYF. This chain links TRBV4-2 with TRBJ2-3; TRBD2 agrees at 11 bases. The CDR3 consists of 18 residues. The germline CDR1 and CDR2 sequences are LGHNA and YNFKEQ. J gave up 2 bases and V 1 base, and 8 bases lay outside the gene matches.

This chain connects TRBV28 to TRBJ2-5, with 9 positions matching TRBD1. From germline, CDR1 is MDHEN and CDR2 SYDVKM. The CDR3 is made up of 15 amino acids. With V trimmed by 6 bases and J by 4 bases, 9 bases remained unmatched. CDR3 region: CASSRTGTGLETQYF. The CDR3 DNA is TGTGCCAGCAGCCGAACAGGGACAGGGCTAGAGACCCAGTACTTC.

V is TRBV9 and J is TRBJ1-4; 7 bases agree with TRBD1. The CDR3 extends over 15 amino acids. Germline values: CDR1 SGDLS, CDR2 YYNGEE. The ends lost 2 bases at V and 7 bases at J; junction bases unmatched: 8. The CDR3 region is CASSVTGFGSEKLFF. CDR3 sequence (DNA): TGTGCCAGCAGCGTGACAGGGTTTGGGTCTGAAAAACTGTTTTTT. Complete variable domain (other parts from reference TRBV9 and TRBJ1-4): DSGVTQTPKHLITATGQRVTLRCSPRSGDLSVYWYQQSLDQGLQFLIQYYNGEERAKGNILERFSAQQFPDLHSELNLSSLELGDSALYFCASSVTGFGSEKLFFGSGTQLSVL.

The J gene is TRBJ2-5, the V gene TRBV9; tentative D call: TRBD1 (6 bases). The J call could be wrong; TRBJ2-7 is a better fit for the DNA end. This CDR3 is built from 15 residues. Germline values: CDR1 SGDLS, CDR2 YYNGEE. This CDR3 reads CASSATAGTTYEQYF. DNA of the CDR3: TGTGCCAGCAGCGCTACCGCCGGGACAACCTACGAGCAGTACTTC.

V is TRBV15 and J is TRBJ2-5; 7 bases align to TRBD1. Germline lookup yields CDR1 LNHNV and CDR2 YYDKDF (reference sequence). V gave up 6 bases and J gave up 4 bases; unmatched junction bases: 14. The CDR3 totals 16 residues. The CDR3 sequence: CATSGGWGTVGETQYF. In DNA, the CDR3 is TGTGCCACCAGTGGGGGCTGGGGGACAGTAGGAGAGACCCAGTACTTC.

The chain recombines TRBV30 with TRBJ1-5, with D perhaps matching TRBD1 (5 bases). CDR3 length: 17 amino acids. Germline CDR1 is GTSNPN and CDR2 is SVGIG (reference sequence). Trimming stripped 1 base from V and 1 base from J, with 17 bases between. CDR3 coding DNA: TGTGCCTGGAGTGCACTTCGCGGGGGAAGGAGCAATCAGCCCCAGCATTTT. Translated: CAWSALRGGRSNQPQHF.

The chain couples TRBV7-3 to TRBJ2-5, with D possibly being TRBD2 (6 bases). V was trimmed by 4 bases and J by 4 bases, leaving 13 bases between them. CDR3 size: 14 residues. CDR1 and CDR2 from the germline V gene are SGHTA and FQGTGA. This CDR3 is CASSSTGVAETQYF. In DNA, the CDR3 is TGTGCCAGCAGCTCTACGGGGGTAGCAGAGACCCAGTACTTC.

This clone has more than one count but fewer than ten. The chain recombines TRBV7-9 with TRBJ1-1; weak D call: TRBD1 (6 bases). In germline, CDR1 is SEHNR, CDR2 FQNEAQ (reference sequence). This CDR3 is 13 amino acids long. The germline V and J ends were trimmed by 6 bases and 1 base, with 9 bases remaining between them. The CDR3 loop reads CASSYRENTEAFF. CDR3 nucleotides: TGTGCCAGCAGTTACAGGGAGAACACTGAAGCTTTCTTT.

V gene TRBV7-9 combines with J gene TRBJ2-2, with D possibly TRBD1 on 6 matching bases. This CDR3 is built from 14 residues. Germline V lookup: CDR1 SEHNR, CDR2 FQNEAQ (reference sequence). Trimming removed 4 bases from V and 6 bases from J, with 12 bases in between. CDR3 in amino acids: CASSSGQFPGELFF. The CDR3 nucleotides are TGTGCCAGCAGCTCAGGACAGTTTCCCGGGGAGCTGTTTTTT.

The gene calls are TRBV28 and TRBJ2-1, with 7 bases that match TRBD2. The CDR3 contains 15 residues. The germline CDR1 and CDR2 sequences are MDHEN and SYDVKM. J was trimmed by 4 bases and V by 6 bases; bases with no gene match: 9. The CDR3 region is CASRTSQRLYNEQFF. The CDR3 bases are TGTGCCAGCAGGACTAGCCAGAGATTATACAATGAGCAGTTCTTC.

The chain has TRBV30 and TRBJ2-2; 7 nucleotides line up with TRBD2. Germline CDR1 and CDR2: GTSNPN and SVGIG (reference sequence). Trimming took 1 base from V and 3 from J; bases not matched to a gene: 5. CDR3 size: 15 residues. The CDR3 is CAWSARDYDTGELFF. The CDR3 DNA reads TGTGCCTGGAGTGCAAGGGACTATGACACCGGGGAGCTGTTTTTT.

The CDR3 DNA reads TGTGCCAGCAGTGAATTCAGCGCCGAGGGACACTACACCTTC. Protein product: CASSEFSAEGHYTF. The chain links TRBV2 to TRBJ1-2; D perhaps matches TRBD1 (6 bases). This CDR3 comprises 14 residues. CDR1 is SNHLY and CDR2 is FYNNEI in the germline V gene. V shed 2 bases and J shed 10 bases, with 17 bases lying between them.

The V call is TRBV7-6, the J call TRBJ1-2; tentatively, D is TRBD1 (6 bases). The CDR3 is 18 residues long. Trimming took off 0 bases at V and 3 bases at J, with 20 bases between the two ends. Germline-derived CDR1 and CDR2 are SGHVS and FNYEAQ. For the CDR3, the DNA is TGTGCCAGCAGCTTAGCGGTTGCACAGGGTGCAAGCCACTATGGCTACACCTTC. It is translated as CASSLAVAQGASHYGYTF.